The TCR beta chain described here comes from a study of cytomegalovirus exposure and HLA in healthy donors. It was with 60 Vbeta and 13 Jbeta primers that the PCR ran. Using immunoSEQ multiplex PCR, the repertoire was profiled, and TCRdb retains in-frame clones only, with some absent. The data hold 83,000 or so clones, with roughly 79% observed a single time. V was clipped by 2 bases and J by 1 base; unmatched bases: 2. This CDR3 has 15 residues. Germline assignment: CDR1 LNHNV and CDR2 YYDKDF (reference sequence). This clonotype originated in a woman aged 25-40 years in good health and CMV-seronegative. Sequenced input: PBMCs. This chain joins TRBV15 and TRBJ1-5, with TRBD1 identical over 7 bases. The CDR3 loop is CATSRQGESNQPQHF. CDR3 in DNA: TGTGCCACCAGCAGACAGGGGGAAAGCAATCAGCCCCAGCATTTT. The whole variable domain, remainder taken from reference TRBV15 and TRBJ1-5, is DAMVIQNPRYQVTQFGKPVTLSCSQTLNHNVMYWYQQKSSQAPKLLFHYYDKDFNNEADTPDNFQSRRPNTSFCFLDIRSPGLGDTAMYLCATSRQGESNQPQHFGDGTRLSIL.